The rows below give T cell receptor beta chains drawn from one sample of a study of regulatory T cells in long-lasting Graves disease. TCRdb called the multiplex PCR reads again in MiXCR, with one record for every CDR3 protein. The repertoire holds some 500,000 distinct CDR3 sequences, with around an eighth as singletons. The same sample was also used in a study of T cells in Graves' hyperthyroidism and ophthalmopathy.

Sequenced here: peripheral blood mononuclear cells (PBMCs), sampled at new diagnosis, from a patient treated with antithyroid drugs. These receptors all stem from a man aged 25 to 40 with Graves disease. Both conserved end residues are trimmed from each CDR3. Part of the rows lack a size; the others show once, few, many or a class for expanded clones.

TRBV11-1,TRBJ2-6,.,ASSAVPGQGAFRSFGANVLT
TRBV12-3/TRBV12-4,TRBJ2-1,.,ASSLAASGHNEQF
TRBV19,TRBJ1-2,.,ASRDRNPYGYT
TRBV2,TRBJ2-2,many,ASSTVPAGELF
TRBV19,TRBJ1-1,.,VSTRDRWMNTEAF
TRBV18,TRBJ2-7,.,ASSPRNTGYEQY
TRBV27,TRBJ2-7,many,ASSLMGSGSSEQY
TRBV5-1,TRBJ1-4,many,ASRISFGDRNEKLF
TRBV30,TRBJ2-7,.,AWNEFHGEQY
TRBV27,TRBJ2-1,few,ASSTGQGPLGEQF
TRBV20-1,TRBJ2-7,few,SARVGGPSSYEQY
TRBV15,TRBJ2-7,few,ATSSDRANEQY
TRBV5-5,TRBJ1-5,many,ASSGQGSNQPQH
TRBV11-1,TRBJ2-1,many,ASSLVGVSYNEQF
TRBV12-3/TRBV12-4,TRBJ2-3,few,ASRFGTSGVRQY
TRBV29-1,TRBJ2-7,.,SVYLAGLYEQY
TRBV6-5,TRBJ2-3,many,ASSLGPAGTGTDTQY
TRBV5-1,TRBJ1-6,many,ASSLRGQITNSPLH
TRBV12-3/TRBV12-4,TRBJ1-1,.,ASKVLGQGEAF
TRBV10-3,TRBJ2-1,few,ANTGQGYNEQF
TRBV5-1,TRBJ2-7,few,ASSSTGTSGGKGQY
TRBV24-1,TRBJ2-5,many,ATSDHRPQETQY
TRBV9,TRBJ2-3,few,ASSVAGGPTDTQY
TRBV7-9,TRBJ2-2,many,ASRHRGLDTGELF
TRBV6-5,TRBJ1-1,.,ASSYYENTEAF
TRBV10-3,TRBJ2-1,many,AIRPGEGVYNEQF
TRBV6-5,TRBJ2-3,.,ASSYSTGVTDTQY
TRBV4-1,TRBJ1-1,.,ASSQDPPRQTEAF
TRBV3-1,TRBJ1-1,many,ASSSWTGNTEAF
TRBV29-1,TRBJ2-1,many,SVEGPASGRVDNEQF
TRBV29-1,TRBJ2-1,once,SVWSVGEQF
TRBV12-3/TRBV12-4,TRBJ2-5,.,ASSLRLAGSQETQY
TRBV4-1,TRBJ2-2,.,ASSQLTGGGPNTGELF
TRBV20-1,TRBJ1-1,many,SARDQRPLAF
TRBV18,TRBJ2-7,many,ASSPRSYEQY
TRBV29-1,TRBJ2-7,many,SVTTGGDEQY
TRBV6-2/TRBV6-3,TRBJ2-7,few,ASNRLAGADEQY
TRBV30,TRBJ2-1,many,AWATGGSYNEQF
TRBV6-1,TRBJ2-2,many,ASSLSWGSGELF
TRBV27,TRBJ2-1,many,ASSSPGLVRDNEQF
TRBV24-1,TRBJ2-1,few,ATSERRSGTAQF
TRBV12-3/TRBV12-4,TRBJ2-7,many,ASSFTGLEQY
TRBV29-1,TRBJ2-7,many,SVERTSGTYEQY
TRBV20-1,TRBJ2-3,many,SARPGTGLTDTQY
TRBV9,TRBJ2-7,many,ASSVEDRSSYEQY
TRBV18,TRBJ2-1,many,ASSPEVWDRTYNEQF
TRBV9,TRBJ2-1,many,ASSLGLAGWYEQF
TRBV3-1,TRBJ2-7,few,ASSQVGTPLEQY
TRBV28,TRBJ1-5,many,ASSFRGLAQPQH
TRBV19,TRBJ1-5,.,ASSHRDNYSNQPQH
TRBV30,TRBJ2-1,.,AWSFRGSSSYNEQF
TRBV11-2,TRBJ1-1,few,ASSVRQGRVNTEAF
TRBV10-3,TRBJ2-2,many,AISDPMSAGTLNTGELF
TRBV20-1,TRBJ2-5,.,SVSQGALGETQY
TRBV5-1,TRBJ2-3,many,ASSHTSGGTDTQY